These 25 T cell receptor beta chains share one sample of origin, sequenced in a study of blood T cell repertoires in COVID-19. The protocol was immunoSEQ multiplex PCR, while the TCRdb copy is restricted to in-frame clones and leaves out a portion. The sample records 310,000 or so clones, about 91% being singletons. Sequenced input: PBMCs or T cells enriched from blood (not recorded which). Receptors originate from a woman aged 40 to 55 who had recovered from COVID-19.

V gene TRBV5-1 combines with J gene TRBJ2-5; 7 bases match TRBD1. The CDR3 has 15 amino acids. The trim removed 4 bases at V and 3 bases at J, leaving 9 bases unmatched. Germline assignment: CDR1 SGHRS and CDR2 YFSETQ. The CDR3 nucleotides read TGCGCCAGCAGCCTCCCTCGGCAGGGGGAAGAGACCCAGTACTTC. This sequence encodes CASSLPRQGEETQYF.

V gene TRBV19 combines with J gene TRBJ1-6; D is ambiguous. Trimming left V 7 bases short and J 3 bases short, with 16 bases between. The CDR3 loop spans 16 amino acids. CDR1 is LNHDA, CDR2 SQIVND, per germline (reference sequence). The CDR3, as DNA: TGTGCCAGTACCCCGGGAGCGGGCAACTATAATTCACCCCTCCACTTT. This gives the protein CASTPGAGNYNSPLHF.

The chain recombines TRBV11-2 with TRBJ2-7; 10 nucleotides agree with TRBD2. Germline CDR1 SGHAT, CDR2 FQNNGV. The ends lost 5 bases at V and 2 bases at J; junction bases unmatched: 3. This CDR3 has 14 amino acids. Here the CDR3 DNA reads TGTGCCAGCAGCACCGGACTAGCGGCCTACGAGCAGTACTTC. It is translated as CASSTGLAAYEQYF.

This chain uses TRBV3-1 (or the pseudogene TRBV3-2) with TRBJ1-4; 7 bases match TRBD1. Germline CDR1 LGHDT, CDR2 YNNKEL (reference sequence). The CDR3 sequence is 17 residues long. V lost 4 bases to trimming and J lost 5 bases; unmatched junction nucleotides: 13. CDR3 protein: CASSLRGVRRLNEKLFF. CDR3 sequence (DNA): TGTGCCAGCAGCCTCAGGGGGGTCCGGCGGCTAAATGAAAAACTGTTTTTT.

The V gene is TRBV7-9, the J gene TRBJ1-5, with 7 bases identical to TRBD1. V shed 2 bases, J shed 0 bases, and the junction held 7 bases outside the gene matches. The CDR3 extends over 17 amino acids. Germline V gives CDR1 SEHNR, CDR2 FQNEAQ (reference sequence). CDR3 sequence: CASSLQDRSYSNQPQHF. CDR3 sequence (DNA): TGTGCCAGCAGCTTACAGGACAGGAGTTATAGCAATCAGCCCCAGCATTTT.

This chain joins TRBV3-1 (or the pseudogene TRBV3-2) and TRBJ2-2; D may be TRBD1 (6 bases). Trimming stripped 0 bases from V and 3 bases from J, with 8 bases between. This CDR3 contains 15 residues. Germline assignment: CDR1 LGHDT and CDR2 YNNKEL (reference sequence). Here the CDR3 reads CASSQEGGYTGELFF. The CDR3 nucleotides read TGTGCCAGCAGCCAAGAAGGGGGTTACACCGGGGAGCTGTTTTTT.

This clone was found once. This chain joins TRBV12-3 or TRBV12-4 and TRBJ1-6; D not certain. The CDR3 sequence is 12 residues long. The V and J ends lost 1 base and 10 bases respectively, with 5 bases between them. The CDR3 loop reads CASSLEESPLHF. CDR3 DNA sequence: TGTGCCAGCAGTTTAGAGGAGTCACCCCTCCACTTT.

The chain recombines TRBV15 with TRBJ1-2; maybe TRBD1 (5 bases). This CDR3 spans 17 amino acids. Trimming stripped 0 bases from V and 6 bases from J, with 20 bases between. In germline, CDR1 is LNHNV, CDR2 YYDKDF (reference sequence). CDR3 nucleotides: TGTGCCACCAGCAGAGATTTTACCCAGAGGAGGGGAGATGGCTACACCTTC. This translates into CATSRDFTQRRGDGYTF.

J is TRBJ2-5 and V is TRBV15, with unresolved D. CDR1 is LNHNV and CDR2 is YYDKDF in the germline V gene (reference sequence). V was clipped by 0 bases and J by 1 base, with 9 bases between them. The CDR3 is made up of 15 amino acids. The CDR3 sequence is CATSRDSQFQETQYF. CDR3 nucleotide sequence: TGTGCCACCAGCAGAGATTCTCAGTTCCAAGAGACCCAGTACTTC.

This rearrangement joins TRBV19 to TRBJ2-7, with D tentatively TRBD2 (7 bases). The CDR3 sequence is 13 residues long. V was cut by 3 bases and J by 5 bases, with 11 bases left in between. Germline V CDR1 and CDR2: LNHDA, SQIVND (reference sequence). As DNA, the CDR3 is TGTGCCAGTAGTATTAGGGGGGGGAACGAGCAGTACTTC. As protein: CASSIRGGNEQYF.

This clone was counted once. The chain combines TRBV7-2 with TRBJ2-7, with TRBD2 matching 11 bases. CDR1 and CDR2 (germline): SGHTA, FQGNSA. With V trimmed by 5 bases and J by 7 bases, 10 bases remained unmatched. CDR3 length: 15 residues. The CDR3 region is CASSQTSGEGREQYF. The CDR3 bases are TGTGCCAGCAGCCAGACTAGCGGGGAAGGGAGGGAGCAGTACTTC. The full variable domain, completed using reference TRBV7-2 and TRBJ2-7, is GAGVSQSPSNKVTEKGKDVELRCDPISGHTALYWYRQSLGQGLEFLIYFQGNSAPDKSGLPSDRFSAERTGGSVSTLTIQRTQQEDSAVYLCASSQTSGEGREQYFGPGTRLTVT.

This clone was recorded once. J is TRBJ2-2 and V is TRBV10-1, with 7 bases lining up with TRBD1. Germline V CDR1 and CDR2: WNHNN, SYGVQD (reference sequence). V shed 0 bases and J 4 bases; nucleotides not matched to a gene: 5. The CDR3 is made up of 16 amino acids. The CDR3 DNA is TGCGCCAGCAGTGAGTCTTGGGACAGCCTCACCGGGGAGCTGTTTTTT. Its translation is CASSESWDSLTGELFF.

The chain has TRBV7-9 and TRBJ1-6; D may be TRBD1 (6 bases). This CDR3 spans 13 amino acids. The germline V and J ends were trimmed by 4 bases and 9 bases, with 10 bases remaining between them. The germline V gene encodes CDR1 SEHNR and CDR2 FQNEAQ (reference sequence). CDR3 DNA sequence: TGTGCCAGCAGCTGGGGGCGGTTTTCACCCCTCCACTTT. Protein sequence: CASSWGRFSPLHF. The variable domain in full, completed from reference TRBV7-9 and TRBJ1-6, reads DTGVSQNPRHKITKRGQNVTFRCDPISEHNRLYWYRQTLGQGPEFLTYFQNEAQLEKSRLLSDRFSAERPKGSFSTLEIQRTEQGDSAMYLCASSWGRFSPLHFGNGTRLTVT.

This clone appeared a single time. The genes are TRBV28 and TRBJ1-6; a weak D match, TRBD1 (5 bases). V was clipped by 3 bases and J by 12 bases, with 12 bases between them. Germline-derived CDR1 and CDR2 are MDHEN and SYDVKM. The CDR3 consists of 13 residues. The CDR3 bases are TGTGCCAGCAGTTTGCCGGGGACTCAACCCCTCCACTTT. It encodes CASSLPGTQPLHF.

The V and J genes are TRBV29-1 and TRBJ2-7; 7 nucleotides match TRBD1. CDR1 is SQVTM, CDR2 ANQGSEA, per germline. This CDR3 has 12 amino acids. V was clipped by 7 bases and J by 7 bases; unmatched bases: 10. Here the CDR3 DNA reads TGCAGCGCCAGGGGGTGGCGCCGGGAGCAGTACTTC. Its protein is CSARGWRREQYF.

The chain uses TRBV27 and TRBJ1-5, with D possibly being TRBD1 (6 bases). This CDR3 contains 12 residues. Trimming took off 9 bases at V and 4 bases at J, with 10 bases between the two ends. Germline CDR1 is MNHEY and CDR2 is SMNVEV (reference sequence). Written as DNA, the CDR3 is TGTGCCAGTAAAGGGGGTAATCAGCCCCAGCATTTT. Amino acid sequence: CASKGGNQPQHF.

The rearrangement links TRBV11-3 to TRBJ2-1, with D tentatively TRBD2 (6 bases). The CDR3 totals 14 residues. V dropped 5 bases and J dropped 4 bases, with 12 bases sitting between them. Looked up from germline, CDR1 is SGHNT and CDR2 is YENEEA. CDR3 sequence reads: CASSRTGGYNEQFF. Written as DNA, the CDR3 is TGTGCCAGCAGCCGCACTGGGGGGTACAATGAGCAGTTCTTC.

The chain employs TRBV4-1 and TRBJ1-2, with a tentative D call TRBD1 (6 bases). Germline loops: CDR1 MGHRA, CDR2 YSYEKL. V lost 2 bases, J lost 2 bases, and 15 bases lay in between. The CDR3 totals 16 residues. CDR3 bases: TGCGCCAGCAGCCAATCCAACGACAGGCAGAACTATGGCTACACCTTC. Amino acid sequence: CASSQSNDRQNYGYTF.

CDR3 residues: CASSLEGNNQPQHF. CDR3 bases: TGTGCCAGCAGCTTAGAGGGGAATAATCAGCCCCAGCATTTT. V usage is TRBV7-9 and J usage is TRBJ1-5; maybe TRBD1 (5 bases). The CDR3 is made up of 14 amino acids. V was shortened by 1 base and J by 4 bases, with 8 bases between the two germline ends. Germline CDR1 is SEHNR and CDR2 is FQNEAQ (reference sequence).

The chain joins TRBV5-1 to TRBJ1-2; D gene unclear. From germline, CDR1 is SGHRS and CDR2 YFSETQ. V was shortened by 1 base and J by 6 bases, with 10 bases between the two germline ends. The CDR3 consists of 13 residues. The CDR3 protein is CASSLSPANGYTF. DNA of the CDR3: TGCGCCAGCAGCTTGAGTCCCGCGAATGGCTACACCTTC.

This chain uses TRBV6-5 with TRBJ1-1; D remains ambiguous. The V end was cut by 2 bases, the J end by 1 base, with 14 bases between. Germline CDR1 and CDR2: MNHEY and SVGAGI. This CDR3 is built from 16 residues. Written as DNA, the CDR3 is TGTGCCAGCAGTTACACCGAGCGGCGAGCGAACACTGAAGCTTTCTTT. This sequence encodes CASSYTERRANTEAFF.

The J gene is TRBJ2-1, the V gene TRBV7-3, with TRBD2 matching 7 bases. CDR1 SGHTA and CDR2 FQGTGA come from the germline V gene. The V and J ends lost 5 bases and 5 bases, in that order; junction bases with no gene match: 6. The CDR3 has 14 amino acids. CDR3 nucleotides: TGTGCCAGCAGCCAAGGTCGGGAGGACAATGAGCAGTTCTTC. Translated: CASSQGREDNEQFF. The complete variable domain, with remaining parts taken from reference TRBV7-3 and TRBJ2-1, reads GAGVSQTPSNKVTEKGKYVELRCDPISGHTALYWYRQSLGQGPEFLIYFQGTGAADDSGLPNDRFFAVRPEGSVSTLKIQRTERGDSAVYLCASSQGREDNEQFFGPGTRLTVL.

The V call is TRBV19, the J call TRBJ2-5; 10 bases are a match to TRBD2. Germline V gene lookup returns CDR1 LNHDA and CDR2 SQIVND (reference sequence). The V and J ends lost 3 bases and 3 bases, in that order; junction bases with no gene match: 7. This CDR3 has 16 residues. In DNA form, the CDR3 reads TGTGCCAGTAGTATGAACGTGGGGACTAGCGAAGAGACCCAGTACTTC. It specifies CASSMNVGTSEETQYF.

This clone was observed once. This sequence joins TRBV5-4 and TRBJ2-2, with 12 bases fitting TRBD1. Germline CDR1 SGHNT, CDR2 YYREEE (reference sequence). With 3 bases clipped from V and 5 bases from J, the junction kept 2 bases outside the gene matches. This CDR3 is built from 15 residues. The CDR3 protein is CASSWDRGQTGELFF. The CDR3 DNA follows: TGTGCCAGCAGCTGGGACAGGGGGCAGACCGGGGAGCTGTTTTTT.

The rearrangement joins TRBV15 to TRBJ2-7; a possible D gene is TRBD1 (5 bases). Trimming took 3 bases from V and 1 from J, leaving 16 bases between them. The CDR3 totals 16 residues. The germline gives CDR1 LNHNV, CDR2 YYDKDF (reference sequence). The CDR3 reads CATSSPTRAQSYEQYF. The DNA for the CDR3 is TGTGCCACCAGCAGCCCAACCAGGGCCCAGTCCTACGAGCAGTACTTC.